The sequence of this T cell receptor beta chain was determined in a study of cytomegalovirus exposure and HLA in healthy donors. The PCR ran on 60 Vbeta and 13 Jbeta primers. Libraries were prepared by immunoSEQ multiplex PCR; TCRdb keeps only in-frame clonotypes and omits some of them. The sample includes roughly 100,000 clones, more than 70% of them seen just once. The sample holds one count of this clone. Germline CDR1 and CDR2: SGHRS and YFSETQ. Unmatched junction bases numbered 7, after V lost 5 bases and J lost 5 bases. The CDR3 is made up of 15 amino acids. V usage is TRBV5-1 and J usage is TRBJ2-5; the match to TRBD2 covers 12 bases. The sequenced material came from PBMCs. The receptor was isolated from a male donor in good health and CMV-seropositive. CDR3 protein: CASRSGLAGPETQYF. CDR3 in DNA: TGCGCCAGCAGATCGGGACTAGCGGGCCCGGAGACCCAGTACTTC.